The 28 T cell receptor beta chains below were found in one sample sequenced in a study of T-cell memory formation after mild COVID-19. TCRdb itself ran the 5' RACE reads through MiXCR, one entry per CDR3 protein. The sample lists about 160,000 distinct CDR3 sequences; around 30% were seen once. Material: PBMCs or a T cell subset sorted from them (not recorded which). The receptors shown here come from an adult woman who had mild COVID-19 (a few samples of this study predate the infection). Cell type and time point are not known.

The chain joins TRBV4-2 to TRBJ2-3; 12 nucleotides agree with TRBD2. The germline V gene encodes CDR1 LGHNA and CDR2 YNFKEQ. V dropped 0 bases and J dropped 2; count of bases not matched to a gene: 15. This CDR3 contains 21 residues. The CDR3 sequence is CASSQDPLAGGPRGPTDTQYF. The CDR3 coding sequence is TGTGCCAGCAGCCAAGATCCGCTAGCGGGAGGGCCGAGGGGGCCCACAGATACGCAGTATTTT.

This chain links TRBV7-3 with TRBJ2-5; TRBD2 aligns across 8 bases. The V and J ends lost 0 bases and 1 base, in that order; junction bases with no gene match: 4. Germline V lookup: CDR1 SGHTA, CDR2 FQGTGA. The CDR3 spans 16 residues. CDR3 sequence reads: CASSLTRGGAQETQYF. The CDR3 coding sequence is TGTGCCAGCAGCTTAACCCGGGGGGGGGCCCAAGAGACCCAGTACTTC.

This clonotype was observed a handful of times. This chain joins TRBV5-1 and TRBJ2-7; D is perhaps TRBD1 (5 bases). V gave up 5 bases and J gave up 2 bases, with 14 bases separating them. CDR1 is SGHRS, CDR2 YFSETQ, per germline. This CDR3 has 14 residues. The CDR3 loop reads CASRKMDTTYEQYF. The DNA for the CDR3 is TGCGCCAGCAGAAAAATGGACACCACCTACGAGCAGTACTTC.

V is TRBV18 and J is TRBJ1-1, with D unclear. CDR3 length equals 13 residues. Trimming took 3 bases from V and 1 from J, leaving 6 bases between them. CDR1 KGHSH and CDR2 LQKENI come from the germline V gene. The chain's CDR3 is CASSPGRNTEAFF. The CDR3 region has the DNA TGTGCCAGCTCACCGGGCCGGAACACTGAAGCTTTCTTT.

CDR3 in amino acids: CASSVWDSRGEKLFF. In DNA form, the CDR3 reads TGCGCCAGCAGCGTATGGGACAGCCGCGGGGAAAAACTGTTTTTT. This chain uses TRBV4-1 with TRBJ1-4, with 7 nucleotides matching TRBD1. Germline V gene data show CDR1 as MGHRA and CDR2 as YSYEKL. With 5 bases clipped from V and 8 bases from J, the junction kept 11 bases outside the gene matches. The CDR3 spans 15 residues.

The rearrangement links TRBV7-6 to TRBJ2-7, with 7 bases identical to TRBD2. Germline values: CDR1 SGHVS, CDR2 FNYEAQ. The J segment lost 2 bases and the V segment lost 5 bases, leaving 6 bases of the junction unmatched. The CDR3 runs 14 residues. As DNA, the CDR3 is TGTGCCAGCAGCCCCACTGGGGGGGCCTACGAGCAGTACTTC. This translates into CASSPTGGAYEQYF.

This rearrangement joins TRBV4-1 to TRBJ1-1, with 7 positions matching TRBD1. This CDR3 region has 15 residues. CDR1 is MGHRA, CDR2 YSYEKL, per germline. Unmatched junction bases numbered 4, after V lost 3 bases and J lost 0 bases. In DNA, the CDR3 is TGCGCCAGCAGCCATGGGGGACAGATGAACACTGAAGCTTTCTTT. Encoded protein: CASSHGGQMNTEAFF.

J is TRBJ2-7 and V is TRBV6-5; D ambiguous. CDR1 and CDR2 from the germline V gene are MNHEY and SVGAGI. The CDR3 consists of 11 residues. V lost 2 bases and J lost 7, with 6 bases in between. CDR3 sequence reads: CASSYGGEQYF. CDR3 in DNA: TGTGCCAGCAGTTACGGTGGTGAGCAGTACTTC.

This clonotype has only a few counts. V and J are TRBV5-6 and TRBJ2-7, with 11 bases identical to TRBD2. Looked up from germline, CDR1 is SGHDT and CDR2 is YYEEEE. V was pared by 2 bases and J by 2 bases, with 6 bases of the junction left unmatched. This CDR3 is 16 amino acids long. This CDR3 reads CASSLLAGDSPYEQYF. DNA of the CDR3: TGTGCCAGCAGCTTACTAGCGGGAGATTCCCCCTACGAGCAGTACTTC.

The V and J genes are TRBV12-3 or TRBV12-4 and TRBJ2-7; D gene ambiguous. The CDR3 extends over 15 amino acids. V was cut by 1 base and J by 1 base, with 11 bases left in between. The CDR3 sequence is CASSLGSGPSYEQYF. DNA of the CDR3: TGTGCCAGCAGTTTAGGGTCGGGCCCTTCCTACGAGCAGTACTTC.

V and J are TRBV12-3 or TRBV12-4 and TRBJ2-5; D gene unclear. Trimming shortened V by 3 bases and J by 4 bases, and 12 bases separated the two germline ends. The CDR3 spans 14 residues. The chain's CDR3 is CASSFPFKGETQYF. The CDR3 nucleotides are TGTGCCAGCAGTTTCCCCTTCAAGGGAGAGACCCAGTACTTC.

The chain recombines TRBV5-1 with TRBJ2-7; 11 bases match TRBD1. J was trimmed by 3 bases and V by 7 bases; bases with no gene match: 6. The germline CDR1 and CDR2 sequences are SGHRS and YFSETQ. The CDR3 is 14 residues long. In DNA, the CDR3 is TGCGCCAGCCAGGAGGGGACAGGGGGCTACGAGCAGTACTTC. Translating gives CASQEGTGGYEQYF.

The rearrangement joins TRBV19 to TRBJ2-5; D uncertain. Per the germline V gene, CDR1 is LNHDA and CDR2 is SQIVND (reference sequence). Trimming shortened V by 6 bases and J by 2 bases, and 10 bases separated the two germline ends. The CDR3 totals 13 residues. CDR3 loop: CASSVQIQETQYF. The CDR3 DNA is TGTGCCAGTAGCGTACAGATTCAAGAGACCCAGTACTTC.

The genes are TRBV3-1 and TRBJ2-1; 8 nucleotides line up with TRBD2. The V and J ends lost 2 bases and 7 bases, in that order; junction bases with no gene match: 4. There are 14 residues in the CDR3. The V gene's germline CDR1 is LGHDT and CDR2 YNNKEL (reference sequence). The CDR3, as DNA: TGTGCCAGCAGCCAACCGGGGGGGACGAATGAGCAGTTCTTC. It encodes CASSQPGGTNEQFF.

On this clonotype itself: The junction and the germline gene differ at one end; a read error may be behind it. The rearrangement uses TRBV5-1 and TRBJ1-2; tentatively, D is TRBD1 (5 bases). The CDR3 contains 12 residues. Germline V gene lookup returns CDR1 SGHRS and CDR2 YFSETQ. In nucleotides, the CDR3 is TGCGCCAGCAGCTGGACCGGGGGACTGAGCTCCTTC. Encoded protein: CASSWTGGLSSF.

The V gene is TRBV5-1, the J gene TRBJ2-3; TRBD1 matches 8 bases. Trimming at V came to 0 bases and at J to 4 bases, leaving 4 bases not matched to a gene. Germline V CDR1 and CDR2: SGHRS, YFSETQ. This CDR3 is 15 amino acids long. The CDR3 DNA sequence: TGCGCCAGCAGCTTGGAGGTACAGGGGGCAGATACGCAGTATTTT. Amino acid sequence: CASSLEVQGADTQYF.

This chain links TRBV7-3 with TRBJ2-5; 14 nucleotides align to TRBD2. This CDR3 contains 16 residues. CDR1 and CDR2 from the germline V gene are SGHTA and FQGTGA. With V trimmed by 5 bases and J by 5 bases, 7 bases remained unmatched. The CDR3 DNA is TGTGCCAGCAGCAGACTAGCGGGAGGGCCGTGGGAGACCCAGTACTTC. This encodes CASSRLAGGPWETQYF.

This clonotype was observed a handful of times. The chain is built from TRBV27 and TRBJ2-1; D gene uncertain. From germline, CDR1 is MNHEY and CDR2 SMNVEV (reference sequence). This CDR3 comprises 12 residues. The V end was cut by 8 bases, the J end by 13 bases, with 18 bases between. This chain's CDR3 is CASASLSGSQFF. The CDR3 DNA follows: TGTGCCAGCGCTAGTCTAAGTGGAAGCCAGTTCTTC.

The genes are TRBV13 and TRBJ1-2, with a weak D call TRBD1 (6 bases). Germline V gene sequence: CDR1 PRHDT, CDR2 FYEKMQ (reference sequence). The ends were cut back, 4 bases at V and 5 bases at J, with 14 bases in the middle. CDR3 length: 14 amino acids. The CDR3 is CASSSGATGYGYTF. Here the CDR3 DNA reads TGTGCCAGCAGCTCGGGGGCCACGGGGTATGGCTACACCTTC.

This clonotype was seen repeatedly, ten times or more. The V and J genes are TRBV29-1 and TRBJ2-7; tentatively, D is TRBD1 (6 bases). Germline values: CDR1 SQVTM, CDR2 ANQGSEA. V was shortened by 8 bases and J by 5 bases, with 19 bases between the two germline ends. The CDR3 consists of 13 residues. CDR3 amino acids: CSILRDTAHEQYF. CDR3 in DNA: TGCAGCATACTCCGGGACACGGCCCACGAGCAGTACTTC.

This clonotype came up a few times. Here the CDR3 reads CASSGQGASGTDTQYF. The DNA of the CDR3 is TGTGCCAGCAGCGGACAGGGGGCGAGTGGCACAGATACGCAGTATTTT. J is TRBJ2-3 and V is TRBV28; 11 bases are shared with TRBD1. J was trimmed by 1 base and V by 6 bases; bases with no gene match: 6. The CDR3 is 16 amino acids. CDR1 is MDHEN and CDR2 is SYDVKM in the germline V gene. The complete variable domain, with remaining parts taken from reference TRBV28 and TRBJ2-3, reads DVKVTQSSRYLVKRTGEKVFLECVQDMDHENMFWYRQDPGLGLRLIYFSYDVKMKEKGDIPEGYSVSREKKERFSLILESASTNQTSMYLCASSGQGASGTDTQYFGPGTRLTVL.

The V gene is TRBV5-1, the J gene TRBJ1-3, with D possibly TRBD1 on 5 matching bases. CDR1 and CDR2 (germline): SGHRS, YFSETQ. The CDR3 loop spans 16 amino acids. Trimming stripped 4 bases from V and 0 bases from J, with 14 bases between. CDR3 bases: TGCGCCAGCAGCCTGGGGAAGACAGCCTCTGGAAACACCATATATTTT. This translates into CASSLGKTASGNTIYF. Full variable domain (remainder filled in from reference TRBV5-1 and TRBJ1-3): KAGVTQTPRYLIKTRGQQVTLSCSPISGHRSVSWYQQTPGQGLQFLFEYFSETQRNKGNFPGRFSGRQFSNSRSEMNVSTLELGDSALYLCASSLGKTASGNTIYFGEGSWLTVV.

This clonotype was counted a few times. The chain couples TRBV5-1 to TRBJ1-2; possible D gene TRBD1, 5 bases. CDR1 SGHRS and CDR2 YFSETQ come from the germline V gene. Trimming took off 3 bases at V and 4 bases at J, with 13 bases between the two ends. This CDR3 comprises 14 residues. The CDR3 loop reads CASSSTSGTYGYTF. CDR3 nucleotides: TGCGCCAGCAGCTCGACCAGCGGGACCTATGGCTACACCTTC.

The table lists this clonotype with a few counts. The V and J genes are TRBV24-1 and TRBJ2-2; D ambiguous. The CDR3 is 13 amino acids. V lost 4 bases, J lost 4 bases, and 6 bases lay in between. Germline values: CDR1 KGHDR, CDR2 SFDVKD. CDR3 nucleotide sequence: TGTGCCACCAGTGAGGCCGGCACCGGGGAGCTGTTTTTT. Protein: CATSEAGTGELFF.

There are a few counts of this clonotype. This chain connects TRBV20-1 to TRBJ2-7; D gene unclear. Per germline, CDR1 DFQATT and CDR2 SNEGSKA (reference sequence). The CDR3 runs to 12 residues. The V gene lost 0 bases and the J gene lost 5 bases, with 8 bases spanning the gap. CDR3 DNA sequence: TGCAGTGCTAGAGATCATGGGGACGAGCAGTACTTC. Protein: CSARDHGDEQYF.

V and J are TRBV6-5 and TRBJ1-1; the D is unclear. The CDR3 consists of 14 residues. CDR1 is MNHEY and CDR2 is SVGAGI in the germline V gene. V lost 6 bases and J lost 1, with 12 bases in between. CDR3 sequence reads: CASRPGLANTEAFF. DNA for the CDR3: TGTGCCAGCAGACCGGGCCTTGCGAACACTGAAGCTTTCTTT.

V and J are TRBV12-5 and TRBJ2-1; D perhaps matches TRBD2 (5 bases). V lost 1 base and J 8 bases, leaving 12 bases between the germline ends. CDR3 length: 14 amino acids. The germline V gene has CDR1 LGHNT and CDR2 FRNRAP. In nucleotides, the CDR3 is TGTGCTAGTGGTTTGGGGTCCGGGGTCGATGAGCAGTTCTTC. Encoded protein: CASGLGSGVDEQFF.

The chain has TRBV5-1 and TRBJ2-5; D tentatively fits TRBD1 or TRBD2 (7 bases each). The germline CDR1 and CDR2 sequences are SGHRS and YFSETQ. The CDR3 contains 18 residues. The ends were cut back, 6 bases at V and 4 bases at J, with 28 bases in the middle. The CDR3 here is CASTEQGNGLVVGETQYF. In DNA form, the CDR3 reads TGCGCCAGCACCGAACAGGGGAACGGACTAGTGGTAGGAGAGACCCAGTACTTC.